A selection of T cell receptor beta chains follows, all from one sample in a study of T cell changes during pregnancy in multiple sclerosis. TCRdb's copy holds only in-frame clones and misses some; the assay was immunoSEQ multiplex PCR. The sample records under 150,000 clones, about 95% being singletons. This specimen consisted of peripheral blood, obtained after pregnancy. Receptors were obtained from a female donor with multiple sclerosis, enrolled in a pregnancy study. Both conserved end residues are part of each CDR3.

>TRBV5-1|TRBJ1-2
CASSLDRQRGYTF
>TRBV6-1|TRBJ1-1
CASSEAGGQEAFF
>TRBV27|TRBJ2-7
CASSLTTPPSPQEQYF
>TRBV28|TRBJ1-5
CASTLQGAEQPQHF
>TRBV6-1|TRBJ2-5
CASSDDRGETQYF
>TRBV2|TRBJ2-7
CATPHSVTSYEQYF
>TRBV28|TRBJ2-1
CASSPDRTNEQFF
>TRBV7-9|TRBJ2-3
CAHSDWLGTDTQYF
>TRBV7-9|TRBJ2-7
CASSFSGGLYEQYF
>TRBV15|TRBJ2-5
CATSRVKTRRETQYF